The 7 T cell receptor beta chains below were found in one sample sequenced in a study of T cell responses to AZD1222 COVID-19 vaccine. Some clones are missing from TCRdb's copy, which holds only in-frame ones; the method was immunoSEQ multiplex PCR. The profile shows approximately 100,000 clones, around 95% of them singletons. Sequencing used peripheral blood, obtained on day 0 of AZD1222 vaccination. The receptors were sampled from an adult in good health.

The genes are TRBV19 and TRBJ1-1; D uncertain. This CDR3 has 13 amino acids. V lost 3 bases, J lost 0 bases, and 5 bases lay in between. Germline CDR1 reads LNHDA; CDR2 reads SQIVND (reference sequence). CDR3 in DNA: TGTGCCAGTAGTATCGAGTTGAACACTGAAGCTTTCTTT. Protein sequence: CASSIELNTEAFF. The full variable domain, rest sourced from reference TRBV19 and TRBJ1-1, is DGGITQSPKYLFRKEGQNVTLSCEQNLNHDAMYWYRQDPGQGLRLIYYSQIVNDFQKGDIAEGYSVSREKKESFPLTVTSAQKNPTAFYLCASSIELNTEAFFGQGTRLTVV.

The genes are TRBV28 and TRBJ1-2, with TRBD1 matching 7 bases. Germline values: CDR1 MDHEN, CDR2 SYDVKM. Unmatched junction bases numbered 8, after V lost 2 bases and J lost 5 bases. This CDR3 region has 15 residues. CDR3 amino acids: CASSLLSGGVYGYTF. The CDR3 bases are TGTGCCAGCAGTTTACTCTCAGGGGGGGTGTATGGCTACACCTTC.

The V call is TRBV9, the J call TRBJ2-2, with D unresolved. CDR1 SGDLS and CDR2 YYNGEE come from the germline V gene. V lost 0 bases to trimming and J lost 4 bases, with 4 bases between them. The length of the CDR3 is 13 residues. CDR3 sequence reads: CASSVVSTGELFF. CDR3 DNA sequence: TGTGCCAGCAGCGTAGTTTCCACCGGGGAGCTGTTTTTT. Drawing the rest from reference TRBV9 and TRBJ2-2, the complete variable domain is DSGVTQTPKHLITATGQRVTLRCSPRSGDLSVYWYQQSLDQGLQFLIQYYNGEERAKGNILERFSAQQFPDLHSELNLSSLELGDSALYFCASSVVSTGELFFGEGSRLTVL.

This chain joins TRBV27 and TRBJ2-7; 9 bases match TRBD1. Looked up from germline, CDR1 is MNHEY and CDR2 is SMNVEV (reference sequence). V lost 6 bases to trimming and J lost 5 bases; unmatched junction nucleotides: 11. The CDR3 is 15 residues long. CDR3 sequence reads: CASSYPGQGRNEQYF. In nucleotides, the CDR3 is TGTGCCAGCAGCTATCCGGGACAGGGCCGAAACGAGCAGTACTTC.

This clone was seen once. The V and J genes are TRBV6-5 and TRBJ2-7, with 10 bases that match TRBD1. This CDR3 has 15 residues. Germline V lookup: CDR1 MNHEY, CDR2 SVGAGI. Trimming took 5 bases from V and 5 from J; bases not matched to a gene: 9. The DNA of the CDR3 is TGTGCCAGCAGTCCCCTCCGGGACAGGGGCCACGAGCAGTACTTC. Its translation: CASSPLRDRGHEQYF.

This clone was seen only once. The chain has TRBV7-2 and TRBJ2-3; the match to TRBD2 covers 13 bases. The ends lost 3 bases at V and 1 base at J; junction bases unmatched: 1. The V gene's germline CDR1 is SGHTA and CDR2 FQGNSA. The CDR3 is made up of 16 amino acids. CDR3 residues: CASSFGTSGGTDTQYF. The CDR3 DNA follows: TGTGCCAGCAGCTTTGGGACTAGCGGGGGCACAGATACGCAGTATTTT.

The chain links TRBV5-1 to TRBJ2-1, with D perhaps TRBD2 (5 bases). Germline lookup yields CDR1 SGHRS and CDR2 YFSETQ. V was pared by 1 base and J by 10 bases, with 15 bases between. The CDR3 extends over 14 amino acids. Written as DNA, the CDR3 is TGCGCCAGCAGCTTGCTTGAGGGAGTCGGAGAGCAGTTCTTC. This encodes CASSLLEGVGEQFF.